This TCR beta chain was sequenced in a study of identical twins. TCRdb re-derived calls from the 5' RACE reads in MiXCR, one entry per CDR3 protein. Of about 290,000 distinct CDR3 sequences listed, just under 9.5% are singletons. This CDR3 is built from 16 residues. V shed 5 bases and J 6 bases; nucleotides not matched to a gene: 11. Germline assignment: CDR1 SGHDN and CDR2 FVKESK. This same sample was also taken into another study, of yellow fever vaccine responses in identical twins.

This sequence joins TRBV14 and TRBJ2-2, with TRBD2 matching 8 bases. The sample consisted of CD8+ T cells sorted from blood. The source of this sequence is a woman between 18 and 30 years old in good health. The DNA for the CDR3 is TGTGCCAGCAGCGCACCGGGACTAGTCTTCGCCGGGGAGCTGTTTTTT. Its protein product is CASSAPGLVFAGELFF.